The sequence of this TCR beta chain was determined in a study of technical replicates of blood from several donors. Sequencing used immunoSEQ multiplex PCR; TCRdb keeps in-frame clones, though not all of them. The data hold tens of thousands of clones, with about 90% observed a single time. Germline-derived CDR1 and CDR2 are SGDLS and YYNGEE. The germline V and J ends were trimmed by 1 base and 2 bases, with 12 bases remaining between them. This CDR3 comprises 16 residues. The receptor comes from a human donor in good health. This chain joins TRBV9 and TRBJ2-2; tentative D call: TRBD2 (6 bases). Sequencing used T cells isolated from PBMCs. The CDR3 region is CASSVSRGSNTGELFF. The CDR3 coding sequence is TGTGCCAGCAGCGTATCACGGGGGAGTAACACCGGGGAGCTGTTTTTT.